Listed below are T cell receptor beta chains from one sample, sequenced in a study of blood T cell repertoires in COVID-19. The assay was immunoSEQ multiplex PCR, and TCRdb's table has in-frame clones only and misses some. The table lists about 170,000 clones, around four fifths of them singletons. Sequencing was carried out using peripheral blood. Receptors originate from an elderly woman with COVID-19, enrolled during active disease. Both conserved end residues are part of each CDR3. D genes are given only for firm matches. Clone size is shown for a subset of rows, as once, few, many or a class of expanded clone.

V gene: TRBV28
J gene: TRBJ2-5
D gene: TRBD1
clone size: once
CDR3 protein: CATQPGQGYRETQYF
CDR3 DNA: TGTGCCACCCAACCGGGACAGGGGTATCGAGAGACCCAGTACTTC

V gene: TRBV5-1
J gene: TRBJ2-1
D gene: TRBD2
clone size: -
CDR3 protein: CASSSWGLAGYNEQFF
CDR3 DNA: TGCGCCAGCAGCTCATGGGGACTAGCGGGATACAATGAGCAGTTCTTC

V gene: TRBV15
J gene: TRBJ1-2
D gene: TRBD1
clone size: -
CDR3 protein: CATSDQTGYNYGYTF
CDR3 DNA: TGTGCCACCAGCGATCAGACAGGGTACAACTATGGCTACACCTTC

V gene: TRBV6-2/TRBV6-3
J gene: TRBJ2-4
D gene: -
clone size: -
CDR3 protein: CASSTGQLLAKNIQYF
CDR3 DNA: TGTGCCAGCAGTACCGGACAGCTACTAGCCAAAAACATTCAGTACTTC

V gene: TRBV29-1
J gene: TRBJ1-1
D gene: TRBD1
clone size: -
CDR3 protein: CSVADRGGANTEAFF
CDR3 DNA: TGCAGCGTTGCCGACAGGGGAGGGGCGAACACTGAAGCTTTCTTT

V gene: TRBV9
J gene: TRBJ1-6
D gene: -
clone size: -
CDR3 protein: CASSVALDSPLHF
CDR3 DNA: TGTGCCAGCAGCGTAGCTCTCGATTCACCCCTCCACTTT

V gene: TRBV7-6
J gene: TRBJ2-7
D gene: -
clone size: -
CDR3 protein: CASSSRGGNSYEQYF
CDR3 DNA: TGTGCCAGCAGCTCTCGCGGCGGGAACTCCTACGAGCAGTACTTC

V gene: TRBV7-2
J gene: TRBJ1-1
D gene: -
clone size: once
CDR3 protein: CASSQSVNTEAFF
CDR3 DNA: TGTGCCAGCAGCCAATCGGTGAACACTGAAGCTTTCTTT

V gene: TRBV5-6
J gene: TRBJ2-3
D gene: -
clone size: -
CDR3 protein: CASSLWGQDTQYF
CDR3 DNA: TGTGCCAGCAGCCTCTGGGGGCAGGATACGCAGTATTTT

V gene: TRBV3-1/TRBV3-2
J gene: TRBJ2-1
D gene: -
clone size: few
CDR3 protein: CASSHGTSYTMRQFF
CDR3 DNA: TGTGCCAGCAGCCATGGGACAAGCTATACAATGAGGCAGTTCTTC

V gene: TRBV29-1
J gene: TRBJ2-7
D gene: TRBD2
clone size: once
CDR3 protein: CSVEGTSGANEQYF
CDR3 DNA: TGCAGCGTTGAAGGCACTAGCGGGGCCAACGAGCAGTACTTC

V gene: TRBV3-1/TRBV3-2
J gene: TRBJ2-5
D gene: -
clone size: -
CDR3 protein: CASSQTPGKETQYF
CDR3 DNA: TGTGCCAGCAGCCAAACCCCGGGTAAAGAGACCCAGTACTTC

V gene: TRBV6-2/TRBV6-3
J gene: TRBJ1-2
D gene: -
clone size: -
CDR3 protein: CASSSRGPGGYTF
CDR3 DNA: TGTGCCAGCAGTTCCAGGGGCCCGGGAGGCTACACCTTC

V gene: TRBV11-2
J gene: TRBJ1-1
D gene: -
clone size: once
CDR3 protein: CASSLVAGNTEAFF
CDR3 DNA: TGTGCCAGCAGCTTAGTGGCGGGGAACACTGAAGCTTTCTTT

V gene: TRBV28
J gene: TRBJ1-1
D gene: -
clone size: once
CDR3 protein: CASSLYRVMNTEAFF
CDR3 DNA: TGTGCCAGCAGTTTATACAGGGTTATGAACACTGAAGCTTTCTTT

V gene: TRBV2
J gene: TRBJ2-7
D gene: -
clone size: -
CDR3 protein: CASRTDSYEQYF
CDR3 DNA: TGTGCCAGCAGAACAGACAGCTACGAGCAGTACTTC

V gene: TRBV19
J gene: TRBJ1-5
D gene: -
clone size: -
CDR3 protein: CASRTVDGSNQPQHF
CDR3 DNA: TGTGCCAGTAGGACAGTCGACGGGAGCAATCAGCCCCAGCATTTT

V gene: TRBV11-2
J gene: TRBJ1-3
D gene: -
clone size: once
CDR3 protein: CASSYRDKGFSGNTIYF
CDR3 DNA: TGTGCCAGCAGCTACCGGGACAAGGGGTTCTCTGGAAACACCATATATTTT

V gene: TRBV2
J gene: TRBJ2-3
D gene: -
clone size: -
CDR3 protein: CASQNPRGTDTQYF
CDR3 DNA: TGTGCCAGCCAGAACCCCAGGGGCACAGATACGCAGTATTTT

V gene: TRBV18
J gene: TRBJ1-2
D gene: -
clone size: -
CDR3 protein: CASSPETYYGYTF
CDR3 DNA: TGTGCCAGCTCCCCAGAGACATACTATGGCTACACCTTC

V gene: TRBV5-1
J gene: TRBJ2-5
D gene: -
clone size: -
CDR3 protein: CASSLYGTEQETQYF
CDR3 DNA: TGCGCCAGCAGCTTATATGGGACTGAACAAGAGACCCAGTACTTC

V gene: TRBV21-1
J gene: TRBJ2-7
D gene: -
clone size: -
CDR3 protein: CASSKGSVGLARPYEQYF
CDR3 DNA: TGTGCCAGCAGCAAAGGGTCTGTGGGACTAGCGAGGCCCTACGAGCAGTACTTC